These T cell receptor beta chains were read from a single sample in a study of beta chain features in type 1 diabetes. TCRdb's copy holds only in-frame clones and misses some; the assay was immunoSEQ multiplex PCR. The sample carries around 280,000 clones, over 12% recorded once. The specimen was naive CD4+ T cells from blood. The receptors shown here come from a man aged 18 to 30 with type 1 diabetes. CDR3s include the opening cysteine and the closing phenylalanine or tryptophan. D genes are given only for firm matches. Where a row states a size, it is once, few, many or the class of an expanded clone; other rows omit it.

j_call clone_size v_call d_call cdr3_nt cdr3_aa
TRBJ1-4 few TRBV7-7 TRBD1 TGTGCCAGCAGCTTAGACAGGGGTTCTGGAAAACTGTTTTTT CASSLDRGSGKLFF
TRBJ1-2 NA TRBV11-2 NA TGTGCCAGCAGCTTAGACAGGAACTATGGCTACACCTTC CASSLDRNYGYTF
TRBJ2-5 NA TRBV29-1 NA TGCAGTGTTACTAGCCTGCAAGAGACCCAGTACTTC CSVTSLQETQYF
TRBJ2-5 NA TRBV4-3 TRBD1 TGCGCCAGCAGCCAAGGGAACAGGGGGTCAGGGGAGACCCAGTACTTC CASSQGNRGSGETQYF
TRBJ2-3 NA TRBV6-1 NA TGTGCCAGCAGAACTAGCAGGGACCTCACAGATACGCAGTATTTT CASRTSRDLTDTQYF
TRBJ2-7 NA TRBV19 TRBD1 TGTGCCAGTAGCCGAGGACAGGGGGCTGGCGAGCAGTACTTC CASSRGQGAGEQYF
TRBJ2-3 few TRBV29-1 TRBD2 TGCAGCCTGAAGGGACTATTCCCAGATACGCAGTATTTT CSLKGLFPDTQYF
TRBJ2-3 NA TRBV6-1 TRBD1 TGTGCCAGCAGTGAAGGAACAGGGGGTCGCACAGATACGCAGTATTTT CASSEGTGGRTDTQYF
TRBJ2-7 few TRBV28 TRBD1 TGTGCCAGCAACAGGGGGCGCGACTACGAGCAGTACTTC CASNRGRDYEQYF
TRBJ1-2 NA TRBV29-1 NA TGCAGCGCCAGGGGTTCTAACTATGGCTACACCTTC CSARGSNYGYTF
TRBJ1-2 NA TRBV2 NA TGTGCCAGCCGGATAGGGGCAGGTCATGGCTACACCTTC CASRIGAGHGYTF
TRBJ1-1 few TRBV29-1 TRBD1 TGCAGCGTCACCGGGACAGGGATGAACACTGAAGCTTTCTTT CSVTGTGMNTEAFF
TRBJ2-5 few TRBV28 NA TGTGCCAGCAGCTTAAGGAGAAGGGGGGAGACCCAGTACTTC CASSLRRRGETQYF
TRBJ1-3 NA TRBV6-6 NA TGTGCCAGCACAAGGGGTGGAAACACCATATATTTT CASTRGGNTIYF
TRBJ2-1 few TRBV7-2 TRBD1 TGTGCCAGCAGCAAGGGACAGGCCTACAATGAGCAGTTCTTC CASSKGQAYNEQFF
TRBJ2-7 NA TRBV5-1 TRBD1 TGCGCCAGCAGCTTACAGGGGTCCGGGGTCGAGCAGTACTTC CASSLQGSGVEQYF
TRBJ1-1 few TRBV5-1 TRBD1 TGCGCCAGCAGCTCGGGACAGGGGAACACTGAAGCTTTCTTT CASSSGQGNTEAFF
TRBJ2-3 few TRBV5-5 NA TGTGCCAGCAGCTTGTCTGGGGCTAGCACAGATACGCAGTATTTT CASSLSGASTDTQYF
TRBJ2-2 NA TRBV7-9 NA TGTGCCAGCAGCCTGCCAGGGGCGTACACCGGGGAGCTGTTTTTT CASSLPGAYTGELFF
TRBJ2-2 NA TRBV30 NA TGTGCCTCGACCACGGCGGGACCGAACACCGGGGAGCTGTTTTTT CASTTAGPNTGELFF
TRBJ2-2 few TRBV15 TRBD2 TGTGCCACCAGGGGGACTAGCGGGATAGGGGGCACCGGGGAGCTGTTTTTT CATRGTSGIGGTGELFF
TRBJ2-7 few TRBV7-2 NA TGTGCCAGCAGCAATCAGGCGCCCTACGAGCAGTACTTC CASSNQAPYEQYF
TRBJ2-1 NA TRBV9 TRBD2 TGTGCCAGCAGCGTAATTGTGGGCACTAGCGGGAGTCCTGAGCAGTTCTTC CASSVIVGTSGSPEQFF
TRBJ2-5 NA TRBV5-4 TRBD1 TGTGCCAGCAGCCGGGACAGGTTGGCGGAGACCCAGTACTTC CASSRDRLAETQYF
TRBJ2-1 NA TRBV10-3 NA TGTGCCATCAGTGGAGTAAATGAGCAGTTCTTC CAISGVNEQFF
TRBJ2-5 few TRBV6-5 TRBD2 TGTGCCAGCAGTTTGGGACTAGTGAGAGAGACCCAGTACTTC CASSLGLVRETQYF
TRBJ2-7 few TRBV6-5 TRBD1 TGTGCCAGCAGATCTAGACAGGGGGGCTACGAGCAGTACTTC CASRSRQGGYEQYF
TRBJ2-7 few TRBV9 TRBD1 TGTGCCAGCAGCGTAGGTAGGGGGCACGAGCAGTACTTC CASSVGRGHEQYF
TRBJ1-4 NA TRBV18 NA TGTGCCAGCTCACCGGATCCGGCGGGAGGGTTTAATGAAAAACTGTTTTTT CASSPDPAGGFNEKLFF
TRBJ2-7 few TRBV13 NA TGTGCCAGCAGCGCCCGTTCCGGGGCCTACGAGCAGTACTTC CASSARSGAYEQYF
TRBJ2-3 few TRBV4-1 NA TGCGCCAGCAGCTTCAGTCGGGCGGGTGTTAGCACAGATACGCAGTATTTT CASSFSRAGVSTDTQYF
TRBJ2-7 NA TRBV5-6 TRBD1 TGTGCCAGCAGCGCCACGGCCCTCGGACAGGGGAGTCCCTACGAGCAGTACTTC CASSATALGQGSPYEQYF